The rows below give T cell receptor beta chains drawn from one sample of a study of CD8 T cells in ankylosing spondylitis. TCRdb redid the calling of the 5' RACE reads with MiXCR, one entry per CDR3 protein. The sample lists some 400,000 distinct CDR3 sequences, 20% to 25% occurring once. The sample comprised blood, either unsorted or a sorted T cell fraction (not recorded which). The origin of the receptors is a male donor with ankylosing spondylitis. Both conserved end residues are trimmed from each CDR3. The D gene is left open where the match is weak.

- | TRBJ2-1 | TRBV10-3 | AIAGGLYNEQF
- | TRBJ2-1 | TRBV11-2 | ASTIYKNINNEQF
- | TRBJ2-5 | TRBV5-1 | ASSFHQETQY
- | TRBJ1-5 | TRBV4-1 | ASSQDRASNQPQH
- | TRBJ1-2 | TRBV20-1 | SVIHGYT
TRBD2 | TRBJ2-2 | TRBV7-2 | ASSLRSGSVTGELF
- | TRBJ1-5 | TRBV12-3/TRBV12-4 | ASSWDVNQPQH
- | TRBJ2-7 | TRBV29-1 | SVGWGDSYEQY
TRBD2 | TRBJ2-3 | TRBV20-1 | SARDGETSADTQY
- | TRBJ2-1 | TRBV7-9 | ASSLASGTLDYNEQF